Here is one TCR beta chain with its context. The antigen is not known. The CDR3 has 13 residues. Germline lookup yields CDR1 LGHNA and CDR2 YSLEER. V lost 1 base to trimming and J lost 0 bases, with 3 bases between them. The PCR employed 60 Vbeta primers together with 13 Jbeta primers. Assay: immunoSEQ multiplex PCR; the TCRdb copy retains only in-frame clones and omits some. Of about 160,000 clones listed, approximately 70% are singletons. These data come from a study of cytomegalovirus exposure and HLA in healthy donors. Overall study findings and caveats: Sequencing artifact likely explains a cluster of highly shared sequence variants. Whilst most TCR sequences proved rare, a subset of public TCRs occurred across many donors.

V gene TRBV4-3 combines with J gene TRBJ1-1; D not certain. Material for sequencing was PBMCs. This clonotype was obtained from a man between 35 and 55 years old in good health and CMV-seropositive. The DNA of the CDR3 is TGCGCCAGCAGCCAAGCTGTGAACACTGAAGCTTTCTTT. This translates into CASSQAVNTEAFF.